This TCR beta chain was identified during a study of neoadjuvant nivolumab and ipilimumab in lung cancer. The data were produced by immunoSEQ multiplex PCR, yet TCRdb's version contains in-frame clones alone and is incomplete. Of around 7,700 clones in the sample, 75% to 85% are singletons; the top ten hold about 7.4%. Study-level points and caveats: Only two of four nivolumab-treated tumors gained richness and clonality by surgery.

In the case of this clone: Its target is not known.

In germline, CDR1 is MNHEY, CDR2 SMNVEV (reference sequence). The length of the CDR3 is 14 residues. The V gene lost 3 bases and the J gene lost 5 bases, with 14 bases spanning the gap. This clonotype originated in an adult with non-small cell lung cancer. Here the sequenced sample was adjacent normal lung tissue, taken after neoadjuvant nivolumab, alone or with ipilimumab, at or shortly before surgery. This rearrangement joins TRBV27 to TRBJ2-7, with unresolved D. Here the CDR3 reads CASSFRVLSNEQYF. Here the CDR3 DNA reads TGTGCCAGCAGTTTTCGGGTCCTTAGTAACGAGCAGTACTTC.